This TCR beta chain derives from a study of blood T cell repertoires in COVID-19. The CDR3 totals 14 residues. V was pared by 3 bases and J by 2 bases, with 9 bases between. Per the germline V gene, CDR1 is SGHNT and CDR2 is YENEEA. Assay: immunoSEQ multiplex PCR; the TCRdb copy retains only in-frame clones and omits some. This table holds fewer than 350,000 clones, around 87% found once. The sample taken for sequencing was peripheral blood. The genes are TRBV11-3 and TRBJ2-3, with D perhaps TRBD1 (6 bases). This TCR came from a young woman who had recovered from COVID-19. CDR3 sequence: CASSLDSYTDTQYF. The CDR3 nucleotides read TGTGCCAGCAGCTTGGACAGTTACACAGATACGCAGTATTTT.